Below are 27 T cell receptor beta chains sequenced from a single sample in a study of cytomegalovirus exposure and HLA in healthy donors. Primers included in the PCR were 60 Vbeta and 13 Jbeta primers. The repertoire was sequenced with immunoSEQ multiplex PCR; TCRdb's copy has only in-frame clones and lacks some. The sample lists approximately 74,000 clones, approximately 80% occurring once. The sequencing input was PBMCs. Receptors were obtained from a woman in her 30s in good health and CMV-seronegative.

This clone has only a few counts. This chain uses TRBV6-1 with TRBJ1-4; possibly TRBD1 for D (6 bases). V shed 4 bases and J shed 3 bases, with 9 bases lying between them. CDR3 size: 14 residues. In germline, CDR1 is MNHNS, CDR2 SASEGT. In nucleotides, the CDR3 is TGTGCCAGCAGTGCAGGGGCGGCTAATGAAAAACTGTTTTTT. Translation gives CASSAGAANEKLFF.

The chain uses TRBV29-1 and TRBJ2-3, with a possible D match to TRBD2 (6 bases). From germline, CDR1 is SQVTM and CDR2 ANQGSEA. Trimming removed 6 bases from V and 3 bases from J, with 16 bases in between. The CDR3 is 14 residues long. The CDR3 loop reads CSVKSGLNTDTQYF. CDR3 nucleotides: TGCAGCGTCAAATCGGGACTCAATACAGATACGCAGTATTTT.

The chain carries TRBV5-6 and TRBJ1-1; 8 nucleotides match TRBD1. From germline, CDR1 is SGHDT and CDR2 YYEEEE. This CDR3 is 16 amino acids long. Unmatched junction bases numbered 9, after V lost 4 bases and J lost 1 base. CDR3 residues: CASSAPFGQGNTEAFF. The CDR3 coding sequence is TGTGCCAGCAGCGCGCCCTTCGGACAGGGGAACACTGAAGCTTTCTTT.

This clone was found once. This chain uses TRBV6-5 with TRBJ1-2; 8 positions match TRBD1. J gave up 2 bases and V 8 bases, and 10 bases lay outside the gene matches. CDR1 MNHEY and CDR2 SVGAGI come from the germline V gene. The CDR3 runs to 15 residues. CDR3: CASSDRGRGNYGYTF. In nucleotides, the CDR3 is TGTGCCAGCTCCGACAGGGGCAGGGGGAACTATGGCTACACCTTC.

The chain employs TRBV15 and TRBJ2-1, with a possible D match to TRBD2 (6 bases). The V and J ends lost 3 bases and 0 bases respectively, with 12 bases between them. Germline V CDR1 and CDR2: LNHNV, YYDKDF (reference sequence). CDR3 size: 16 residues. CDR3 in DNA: TGTGCCACCAGCAGGGGACTGGGAAGCTCCTACAATGAGCAGTTCTTC. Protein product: CATSRGLGSSYNEQFF.

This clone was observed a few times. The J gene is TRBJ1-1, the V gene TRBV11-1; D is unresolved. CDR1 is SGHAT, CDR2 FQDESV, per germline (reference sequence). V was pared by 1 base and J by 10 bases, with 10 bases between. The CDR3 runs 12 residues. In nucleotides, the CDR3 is TGTGCCAGCAGCTTAGAGTATTCGGGAGCTTTCTTT. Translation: CASSLEYSGAFF.

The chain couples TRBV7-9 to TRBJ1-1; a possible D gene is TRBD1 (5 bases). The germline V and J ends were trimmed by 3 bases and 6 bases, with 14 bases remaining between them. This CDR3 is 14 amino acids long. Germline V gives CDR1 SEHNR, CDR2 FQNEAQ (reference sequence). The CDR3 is CASSLGQSNAEAFF. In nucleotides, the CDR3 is TGTGCCAGCAGCTTGGGGCAGAGTAACGCTGAAGCTTTCTTT.

The CDR3 spells CAWSVLDRWDRRTEAFF. The CDR3 DNA follows: TGTGCCTGGAGTGTACTAGATCGGTGGGACAGGAGGACTGAAGCTTTCTTT. V and J are TRBV30 and TRBJ1-1; 8 nucleotides line up with TRBD1. CDR1 is GTSNPN and CDR2 is SVGIG in the germline V gene (reference sequence). J was trimmed by 5 bases and V by 0 bases; bases with no gene match: 14. The CDR3 covers 17 residues.

This CDR3 is CAGDQGTHEQYF. For the CDR3, the DNA is TGTGCCGGAGATCAGGGAACCCACGAGCAGTACTTC. This rearrangement joins TRBV27 to TRBJ2-7, with D possibly TRBD1 on 5 matching bases. Germline V gene sequence: CDR1 MNHEY, CDR2 SMNVEV (reference sequence). The CDR3 runs 12 residues. V lost 11 bases and J 5 bases, leaving 16 bases between the germline ends.

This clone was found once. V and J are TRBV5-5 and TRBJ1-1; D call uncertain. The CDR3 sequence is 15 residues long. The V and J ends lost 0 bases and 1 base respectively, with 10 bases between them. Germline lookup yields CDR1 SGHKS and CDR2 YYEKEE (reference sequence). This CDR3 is CASSLGLAGNTEAFF. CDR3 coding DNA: TGTGCCAGCAGCTTGGGTTTGGCGGGGAACACTGAAGCTTTCTTT.

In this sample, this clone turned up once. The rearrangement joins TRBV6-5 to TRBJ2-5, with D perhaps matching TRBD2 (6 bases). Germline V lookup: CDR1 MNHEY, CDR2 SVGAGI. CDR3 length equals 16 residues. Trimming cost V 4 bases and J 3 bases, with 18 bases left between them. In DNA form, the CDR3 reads TGTGCCAGCAGTTCGCCCGGGACTGAAGTGAAAGAGACCCAGTACTTC. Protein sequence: CASSSPGTEVKETQYF.

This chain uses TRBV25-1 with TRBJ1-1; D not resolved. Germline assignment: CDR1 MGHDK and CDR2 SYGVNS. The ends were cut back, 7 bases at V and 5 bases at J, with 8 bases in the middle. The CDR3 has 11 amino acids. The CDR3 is CASTQWTEAFF. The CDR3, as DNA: TGTGCCAGCACACAGTGGACTGAAGCTTTCTTT.

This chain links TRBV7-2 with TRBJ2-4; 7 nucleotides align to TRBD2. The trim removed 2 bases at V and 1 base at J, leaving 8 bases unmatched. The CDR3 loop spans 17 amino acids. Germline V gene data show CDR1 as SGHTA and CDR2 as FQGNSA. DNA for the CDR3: TGTGCCAGCAGCTTACCCCCGGGGCGGGGGGCCAAAAACATTCAGTACTTC. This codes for CASSLPPGRGAKNIQYF.

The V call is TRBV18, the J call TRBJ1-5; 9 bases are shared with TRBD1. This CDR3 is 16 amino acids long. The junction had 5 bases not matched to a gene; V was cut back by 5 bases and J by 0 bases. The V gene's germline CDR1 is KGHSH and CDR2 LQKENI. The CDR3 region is CASSATGQGSNQPQHF. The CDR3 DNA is TGTGCCAGCTCAGCAACGGGACAGGGTAGCAATCAGCCCCAGCATTTT.

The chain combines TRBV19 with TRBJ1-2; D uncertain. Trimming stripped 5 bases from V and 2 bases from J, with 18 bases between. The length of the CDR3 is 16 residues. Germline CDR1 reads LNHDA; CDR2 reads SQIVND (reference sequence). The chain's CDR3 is CASSALQRLPNYGYTF. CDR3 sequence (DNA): TGTGCCAGTAGTGCCCTTCAGCGACTCCCAAACTATGGCTACACCTTC.

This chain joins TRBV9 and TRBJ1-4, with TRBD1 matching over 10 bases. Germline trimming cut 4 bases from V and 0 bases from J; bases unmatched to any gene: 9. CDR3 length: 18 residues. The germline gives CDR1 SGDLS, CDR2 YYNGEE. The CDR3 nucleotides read TGTGCCAGCAGCAATCCGGGACAGGGGACTGCAACTAATGAAAAACTGTTTTTT. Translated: CASSNPGQGTATNEKLFF.

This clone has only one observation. The CDR3 coding sequence is TGTGCCAGCACTTCGGCAGGGGGGAGCAATCAGCCCCAGCATTTT. Its translation: CASTSAGGSNQPQHF. The chain uses TRBV5-6 and TRBJ1-5, with 7 bases lining up with TRBD1. The V gene's germline CDR1 is SGHDT and CDR2 YYEEEE. The CDR3 is made up of 15 amino acids. V was pared by 6 bases and J by 1 base, with 7 bases of the junction left unmatched.

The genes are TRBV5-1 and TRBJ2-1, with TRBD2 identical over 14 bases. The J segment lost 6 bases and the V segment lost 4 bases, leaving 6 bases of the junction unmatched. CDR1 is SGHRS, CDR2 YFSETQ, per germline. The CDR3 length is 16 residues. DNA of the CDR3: TGCGCCAGCAGCCCGGGACTAGCGGGGGTCTCCAATGAGCAGTTCTTC. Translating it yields CASSPGLAGVSNEQFF.

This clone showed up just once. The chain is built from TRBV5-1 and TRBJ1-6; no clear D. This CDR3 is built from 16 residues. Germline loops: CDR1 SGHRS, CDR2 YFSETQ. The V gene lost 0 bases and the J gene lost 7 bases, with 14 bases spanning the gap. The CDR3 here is CASSLGFVQPNSPLHF. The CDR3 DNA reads TGCGCCAGCAGCTTGGGATTTGTACAGCCAAATTCACCCCTCCACTTT.

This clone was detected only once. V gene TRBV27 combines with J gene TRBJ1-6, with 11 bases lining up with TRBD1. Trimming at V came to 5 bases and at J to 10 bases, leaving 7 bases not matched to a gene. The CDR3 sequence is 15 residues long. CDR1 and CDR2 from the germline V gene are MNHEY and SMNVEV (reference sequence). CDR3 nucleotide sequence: TGTGCCAGCAGTGGAAGGACAGGGGGCAAGTCACCCCTCCACTTT. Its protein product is CASSGRTGGKSPLHF.

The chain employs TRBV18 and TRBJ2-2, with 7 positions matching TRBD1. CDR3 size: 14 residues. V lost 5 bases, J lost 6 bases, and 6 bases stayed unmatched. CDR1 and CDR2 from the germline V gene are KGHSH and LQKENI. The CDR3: CASSSTGLAGELFF. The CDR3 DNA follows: TGTGCCAGCTCATCGACAGGGTTGGCCGGGGAGCTGTTTTTT.

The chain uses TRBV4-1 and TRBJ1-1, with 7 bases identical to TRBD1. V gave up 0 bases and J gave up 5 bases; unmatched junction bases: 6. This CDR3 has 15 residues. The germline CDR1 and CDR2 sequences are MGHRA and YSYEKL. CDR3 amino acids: CASSQDRAGGTEAFF. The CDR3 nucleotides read TGCGCCAGCAGCCAAGATAGGGCAGGGGGGACTGAAGCTTTCTTT.

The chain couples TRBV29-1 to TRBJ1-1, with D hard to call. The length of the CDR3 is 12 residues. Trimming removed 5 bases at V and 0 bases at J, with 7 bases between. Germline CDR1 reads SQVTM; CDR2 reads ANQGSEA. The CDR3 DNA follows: TGCAGCGTTTTCGGGATGAACACTGAAGCTTTCTTT. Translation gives CSVFGMNTEAFF. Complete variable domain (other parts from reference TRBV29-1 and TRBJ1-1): SAVISQKPSRDICQRGTSLTIQCQVDSQVTMMFWYRQQPGQSLTLIATANQGSEATYESGFVIDKFPISRPNLTFSTLTVSNMSPEDSSIYLCSVFGMNTEAFFGQGTRLTVV.

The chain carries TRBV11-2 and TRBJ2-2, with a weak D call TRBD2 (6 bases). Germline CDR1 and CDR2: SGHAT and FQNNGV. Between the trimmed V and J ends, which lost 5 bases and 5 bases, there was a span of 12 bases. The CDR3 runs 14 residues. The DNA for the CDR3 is TGTGCCAGCAGCCGGGACGGAGGGACCGGGGAGCTGTTTTTT. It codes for CASSRDGGTGELFF.

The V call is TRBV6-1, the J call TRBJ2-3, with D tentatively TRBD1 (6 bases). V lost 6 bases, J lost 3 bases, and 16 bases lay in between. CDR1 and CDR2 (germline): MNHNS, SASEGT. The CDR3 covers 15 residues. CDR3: CASSLLKGVTDTQYF. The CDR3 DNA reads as TGTGCCAGCAGCCTCTTGAAGGGGGTTACAGATACGCAGTATTTT.

The CDR3 loop is CASSLGTDRPTSVELFF. The DNA for the CDR3 is TGTGCCAGCAGCTTAGGGACCGACAGACCCACCTCCGTAGAGCTGTTTTTT. The J gene is TRBJ2-2, the V gene TRBV7-2; tentatively, D is TRBD1 (5 bases). Trimming removed 1 base at V and 11 bases at J, with 23 bases between. The germline V gene has CDR1 SGHTA and CDR2 FQGNSA. The CDR3 contains 17 residues.

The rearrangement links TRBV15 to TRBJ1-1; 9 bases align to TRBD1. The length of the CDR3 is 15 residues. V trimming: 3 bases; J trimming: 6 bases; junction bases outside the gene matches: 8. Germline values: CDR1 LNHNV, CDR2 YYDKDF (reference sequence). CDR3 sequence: CATSRRQQGASEAFF. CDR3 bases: TGTGCCACCAGCAGGAGACAACAGGGGGCCTCTGAAGCTTTCTTT.